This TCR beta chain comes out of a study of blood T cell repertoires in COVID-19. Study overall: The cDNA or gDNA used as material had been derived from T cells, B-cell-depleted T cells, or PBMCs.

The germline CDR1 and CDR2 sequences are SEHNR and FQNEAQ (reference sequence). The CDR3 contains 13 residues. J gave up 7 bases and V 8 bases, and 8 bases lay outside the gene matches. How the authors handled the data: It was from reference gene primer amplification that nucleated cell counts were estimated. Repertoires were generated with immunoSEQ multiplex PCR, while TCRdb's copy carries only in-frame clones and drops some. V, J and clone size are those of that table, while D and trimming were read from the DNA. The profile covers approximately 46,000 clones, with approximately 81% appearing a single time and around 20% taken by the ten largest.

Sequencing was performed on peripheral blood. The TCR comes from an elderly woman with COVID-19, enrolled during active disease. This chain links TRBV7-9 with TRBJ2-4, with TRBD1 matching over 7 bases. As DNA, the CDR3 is TGTGCCAGCCAGCAGGGGACAGTGAACATTCAGTACTTC. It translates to CASQQGTVNIQYF.